Each of the 19 T cell receptor beta chains below was sequenced from the same sample in a study of T cell responses to AZD1222 COVID-19 vaccine. Measured with immunoSEQ multiplex PCR; TCRdb has only the in-frame clones, and not every one. This table has approximately 90,000 clones, roughly nine tenths appearing once. The sequences come from peripheral blood, collected on day 0 of AZD1222 vaccination. The receptors stem from an adult in good health.

V usage is TRBV15 and J usage is TRBJ2-6; TRBD1 agrees at 8 bases. Germline-derived CDR1 and CDR2 are LNHNV and YYDKDF (reference sequence). This CDR3 is 16 amino acids long. V trimming: 9 bases; J trimming: 0 bases; junction bases outside the gene matches: 7. CDR3 in amino acids: CATGGQALSGANVLTF. The CDR3 region has the DNA TGTGCCACGGGGGGACAGGCCCTCTCTGGGGCCAACGTCCTGACTTTC.

This chain links TRBV29-1 with TRBJ1-1; D uncertain. V was shortened by 6 bases and J by 6 bases, with 20 bases between the two germline ends. CDR3 length equals 14 residues. Germline assignment: CDR1 SQVTM and CDR2 ANQGSEA. CDR3 DNA: TGCAGCGTCCCCCCCGGGAATCAGGACCCTGAAGCTTTCTTT. This encodes CSVPPGNQDPEAFF.

The V gene is TRBV9, the J gene TRBJ1-1; 10 bases line up with TRBD1. Germline CDR1 SGDLS, CDR2 YYNGEE. CDR3 length: 14 amino acids. J lost 5 bases, V lost 3 bases, and 4 bases had no gene match. The CDR3 DNA follows: TGTGCCAGCAGCGCGACAGGGGGCAGGACTGAAGCTTTCTTT. Translating gives CASSATGGRTEAFF.

The chain employs TRBV6-2 or TRBV6-3 and TRBJ2-5, with 7 bases identical to TRBD1. CDR3 size: 17 residues. Unmatched junction bases numbered 11, after V lost 2 bases and J lost 2 bases. In germline, CDR1 is MNHEY, CDR2 SVGEGT. CDR3 sequence reads: CASSYDEGAVGQETQYF. The DNA of the CDR3 is TGTGCCAGCAGTTACGACGAGGGGGCGGTGGGACAAGAGACCCAGTACTTC.

The table lists this clone with a count of one. This rearrangement joins TRBV28 to TRBJ1-4; TRBD1 agrees at 7 bases. In germline, CDR1 is MDHEN, CDR2 SYDVKM. This CDR3 region has 15 residues. Germline trimming cut 3 bases from V and 4 bases from J; bases unmatched to any gene: 5. Here the CDR3 reads CASSFTGVLNEKLFF. CDR3 in DNA: TGTGCCAGCAGTTTTACAGGGGTTCTTAATGAAAAACTGTTTTTT. The whole variable domain, remainder taken from reference TRBV28 and TRBJ1-4, is DVKVTQSSRYLVKRTGEKVFLECVQDMDHENMFWYRQDPGLGLRLIYFSYDVKMKEKGDIPEGYSVSREKKERFSLILESASTNQTSMYLCASSFTGVLNEKLFFGSGTQLSVL.

The chain links TRBV9 to TRBJ2-3; D remains ambiguous. This CDR3 spans 14 amino acids. CDR1 and CDR2 from the germline V gene are SGDLS and YYNGEE. V was cut by 0 bases and J by 4 bases, with 9 bases left in between. The CDR3: CASSVDLFSDTQYF. In nucleotides, the CDR3 is TGTGCCAGCAGCGTAGATTTGTTCTCAGATACGCAGTATTTT.

This rearrangement joins TRBV15 to TRBJ2-2, with a possible D match to TRBD1 (6 bases). Germline CDR1 reads LNHNV; CDR2 reads YYDKDF (reference sequence). With 1 base removed from V and 4 bases from J, the gap between germline ends came to 13 bases. The CDR3 is 16 amino acids. The CDR3 protein is CATSRGYQGLTGELFF. As DNA, the CDR3 is TGTGCCACCAGCAGAGGCTACCAGGGGCTCACCGGGGAGCTGTTTTTT.

This clone was found once. The chain is built from TRBV14 and TRBJ1-2; D not certain. This CDR3 is 14 amino acids long. In germline, CDR1 is SGHDN, CDR2 FVKESK. Deletions cut 2 bases from V and 3 bases from J, with 10 bases between. CDR3 region: CASSQLVDDYGYTF. Here the CDR3 DNA reads TGTGCCAGCAGCCAACTTGTGGACGACTATGGCTACACCTTC.

This chain joins TRBV10-2 and TRBJ1-1; D is possibly TRBD1 (5 bases). The V end was cut by 8 bases, the J end by 6 bases, with 16 bases between. The CDR3 sequence is 13 residues long. Germline values: CDR1 WSHSY, CDR2 SAAADI. The CDR3 DNA reads as TGCGCCAGCGGTCCGGGACGTGGGGCTGAAGCTTTCTTT. It specifies CASGPGRGAEAFF.

The CDR3 DNA is TGTGCCAGCGCTCCTCCAAGGGATTTCTATGGCTACACCTTC. Translated, it gives CASAPPRDFYGYTF. J is TRBJ1-2 and V is TRBV6-6; D is unresolved. CDR3 length: 14 residues. The germline gives CDR1 MNHNY, CDR2 SVGAGI (reference sequence). The V end was cut by 8 bases, the J end by 4 bases, with 17 bases between.

The chain combines TRBV6-1 with TRBJ1-2; the D gene is possibly TRBD1 (6 bases). From germline, CDR1 is MNHNS and CDR2 SASEGT. The ends were cut back, 1 base at V and 6 bases at J, with 15 bases in the middle. The CDR3 is 15 amino acids. As DNA, the CDR3 is TGTGCCAGCAGTGAAGATTCAGGGGCGTGGGATGGCTACACCTTC. Residues: CASSEDSGAWDGYTF.

The chain is built from TRBV5-1 and TRBJ1-1; 8 bases are a match to TRBD1. CDR3 size: 14 residues. V trimming: 4 bases; J trimming: 5 bases; junction bases outside the gene matches: 7. The V gene's germline CDR1 is SGHRS and CDR2 YFSETQ. The CDR3 DNA reads as TGCGCCAGCAGCAACAGGGGGGATGGGACTGAAGCTTTCTTT. It encodes CASSNRGDGTEAFF.

The V call is TRBV6-2 or TRBV6-3, the J call TRBJ1-4; tentative D call: TRBD1 (6 bases). The germline CDR1 and CDR2 sequences are MNHEY and SVGEGT. The CDR3 covers 14 residues. The V end lost 5 bases, the J end lost 8 bases, and 15 bases lay between the germline ends. CDR3 nucleotide sequence: TGTGCCAGCAGTCCCGACAGGCTCGGAGAAAAACTGTTTTTT. It codes for CASSPDRLGEKLFF.

V gene TRBV11-2 combines with J gene TRBJ1-2; 7 nucleotides align to TRBD1. The length of the CDR3 is 15 residues. Trimming removed 2 bases from V and 4 bases from J; junction bases left unmatched: 7. CDR1 SGHAT and CDR2 FQNNGV come from the germline V gene. CDR3 DNA: TGTGCCAGCAGCTTATCCAGGGGGGATGCCTATGGCTACACCTTC. Translation: CASSLSRGDAYGYTF.

This clone has just one count. CDR3 bases: TGTGCCAGCAGTGGGAGGACAGGGGGCATAAGCTATGGCTACACCTTC. This sequence encodes CASSGRTGGISYGYTF. V gene TRBV6-1 combines with J gene TRBJ1-2; 11 bases fit TRBD1. Germline loops: CDR1 MNHNS, CDR2 SASEGT. The CDR3 spans 16 residues. Trimming removed 4 bases from V and 4 bases from J; junction bases left unmatched: 8.

This chain connects TRBV4-1 to TRBJ1-5; 8 bases match TRBD1. This CDR3 comprises 15 residues. V gave up 5 bases and J gave up 4 bases; unmatched junction bases: 7. Germline CDR1 MGHRA, CDR2 YSYEKL. DNA of the CDR3: TGCGCCAGCAGCTTCCGACAGGGGCGGAATCAGCCCCAGCATTTT. The encoded protein is CASSFRQGRNQPQHF.

This clone has a handful of counts. The rearrangement uses TRBV5-1 and TRBJ2-5; weak D call: TRBD2 (6 bases). Germline CDR1 SGHRS, CDR2 YFSETQ. CDR3 length: 13 amino acids. The V end lost 2 bases, the J end lost 3 bases, and 8 bases lay between the germline ends. DNA of the CDR3: TGCGCCAGCAGCTTCGGGGGAAAAGAGACCCAGTACTTC. It is translated as CASSFGGKETQYF.

The chain links TRBV28 to TRBJ1-6; D remains ambiguous. V shed 3 bases and J shed 10 bases, with 7 bases lying between them. From germline, CDR1 is MDHEN and CDR2 SYDVKM. The CDR3 is 12 amino acids. The CDR3 DNA follows: TGTGCCAGCAGTTTTCCCTCCTCACCCCTCCACTTT. It encodes CASSFPSSPLHF. Full variable domain (rest looked up from reference TRBV28 and TRBJ1-6): DVKVTQSSRYLVKRTGEKVFLECVQDMDHENMFWYRQDPGLGLRLIYFSYDVKMKEKGDIPEGYSVSREKKERFSLILESASTNQTSMYLCASSFPSSPLHFGNGTRLTVT.

V gene TRBV18 combines with J gene TRBJ2-5; D might be TRBD2 (6 bases). The germline CDR1 and CDR2 sequences are KGHSH and LQKENI. The length of the CDR3 is 12 residues. V lost 4 bases, J lost 5 bases, and 8 bases lay in between. The CDR3 DNA sequence: TGTGCCAGCTCACAGGAGGGCGAGACCCAGTACTTC. Translating gives CASSQEGETQYF.